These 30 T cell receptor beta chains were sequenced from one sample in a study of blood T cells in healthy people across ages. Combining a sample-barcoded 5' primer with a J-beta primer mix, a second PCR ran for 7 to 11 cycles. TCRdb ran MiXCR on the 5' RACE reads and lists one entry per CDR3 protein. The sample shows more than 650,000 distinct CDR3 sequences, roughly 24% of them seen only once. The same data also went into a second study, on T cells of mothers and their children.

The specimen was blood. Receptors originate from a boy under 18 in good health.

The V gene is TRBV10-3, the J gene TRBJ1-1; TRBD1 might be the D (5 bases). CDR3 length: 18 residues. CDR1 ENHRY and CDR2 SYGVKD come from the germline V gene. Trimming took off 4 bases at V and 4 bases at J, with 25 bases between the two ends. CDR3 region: CAISAGPGTLVTGTEAFF. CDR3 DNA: TGTGCCATCAGTGCCGGGCCCGGGACCCTGGTTACGGGCACTGAAGCTTTCTTT.

The chain's CDR3 is CASIGTGVNNEQFF. In DNA, the CDR3 is TGTGCCAGCATTGGGACAGGGGTAAACAATGAGCAGTTCTTC. The chain employs TRBV2 and TRBJ2-1; TRBD1 matches at 10 bases. The length of the CDR3 is 14 residues. CDR1 SNHLY and CDR2 FYNNEI come from the germline V gene. V was pared by 7 bases and J by 5 bases, with 5 bases of the junction left unmatched.

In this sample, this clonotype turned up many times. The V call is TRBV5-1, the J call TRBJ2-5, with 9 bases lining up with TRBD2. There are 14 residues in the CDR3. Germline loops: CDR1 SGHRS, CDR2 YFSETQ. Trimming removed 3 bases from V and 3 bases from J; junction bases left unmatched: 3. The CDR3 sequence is CASSSASGEETQYF. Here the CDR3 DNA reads TGCGCCAGCAGCTCAGCTAGCGGGGAAGAGACCCAGTACTTC.

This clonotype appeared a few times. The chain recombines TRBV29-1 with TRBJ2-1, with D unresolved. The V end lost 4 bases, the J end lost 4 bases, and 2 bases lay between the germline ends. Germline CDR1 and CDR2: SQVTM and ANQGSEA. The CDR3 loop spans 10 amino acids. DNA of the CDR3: TGCAGCGTTGGTTACAATGAGCAGTTCTTC. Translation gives CSVGYNEQFF.

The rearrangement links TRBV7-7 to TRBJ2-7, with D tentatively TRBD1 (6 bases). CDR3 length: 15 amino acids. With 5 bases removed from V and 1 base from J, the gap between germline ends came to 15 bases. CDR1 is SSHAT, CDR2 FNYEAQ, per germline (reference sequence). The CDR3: CASSEAGTPSYEQYF. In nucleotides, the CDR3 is TGTGCCAGCAGCGAAGCCGGGACACCATCCTACGAGCAGTACTTC.

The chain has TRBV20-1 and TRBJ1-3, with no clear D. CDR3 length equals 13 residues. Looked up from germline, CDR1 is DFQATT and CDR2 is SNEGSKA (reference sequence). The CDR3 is CSLRPRGLDTIYF. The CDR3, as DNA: TGCAGCCTCAGGCCTCGGGGTCTAGACACCATATATTTT.

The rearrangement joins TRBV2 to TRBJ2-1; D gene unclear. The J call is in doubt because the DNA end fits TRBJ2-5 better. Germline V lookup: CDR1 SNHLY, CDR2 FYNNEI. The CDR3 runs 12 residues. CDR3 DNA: TGTGCCAGCAGTGTAGCTACAGAGACCCAGTACTTC. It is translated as CASSVATETQYF.

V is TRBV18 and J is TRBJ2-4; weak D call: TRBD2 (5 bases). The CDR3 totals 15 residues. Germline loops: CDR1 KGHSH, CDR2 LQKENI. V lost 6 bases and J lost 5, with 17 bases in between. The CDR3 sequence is CASSIALGVENIQYF. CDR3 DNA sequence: TGTGCCAGCTCTATAGCACTAGGAGTGGAAAACATTCAGTACTTC.

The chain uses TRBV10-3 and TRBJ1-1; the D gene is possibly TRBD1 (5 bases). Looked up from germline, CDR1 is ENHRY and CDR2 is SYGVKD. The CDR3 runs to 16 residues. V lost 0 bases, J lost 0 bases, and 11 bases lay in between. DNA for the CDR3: TGTGCCATCAGTGAGTCGAGCAGGGTGTTGAACACTGAAGCTTTCTTT. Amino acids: CAISESSRVLNTEAFF.

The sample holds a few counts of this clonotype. The CDR3 region is CAISVKTGTGENEQFF. CDR3 in DNA: TGTGCCATCAGTGTAAAGACCGGGACAGGGGAGAATGAGCAGTTCTTC. The V gene is TRBV10-3, the J gene TRBJ2-1, with 10 positions matching TRBD1. The CDR3 sequence is 16 residues long. V lost 4 bases and J lost 7; bases outside the gene matches: 10. Germline lookup yields CDR1 ENHRY and CDR2 SYGVKD.

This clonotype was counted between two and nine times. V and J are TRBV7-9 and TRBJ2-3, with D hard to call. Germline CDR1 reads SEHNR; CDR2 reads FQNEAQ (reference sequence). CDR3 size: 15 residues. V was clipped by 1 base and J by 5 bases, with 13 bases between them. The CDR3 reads CASSLESSVQDTQYF. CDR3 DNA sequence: TGTGCCAGCAGCTTAGAAAGTTCGGTCCAAGATACGCAGTATTTT.

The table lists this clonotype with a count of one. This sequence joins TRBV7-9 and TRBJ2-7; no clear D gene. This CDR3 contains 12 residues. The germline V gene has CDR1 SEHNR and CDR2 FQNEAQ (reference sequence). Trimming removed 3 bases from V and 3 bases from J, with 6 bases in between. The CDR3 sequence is CASSFSLYEQYF. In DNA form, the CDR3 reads TGTGCCAGCAGCTTTTCACTCTACGAGCAGTACTTC.

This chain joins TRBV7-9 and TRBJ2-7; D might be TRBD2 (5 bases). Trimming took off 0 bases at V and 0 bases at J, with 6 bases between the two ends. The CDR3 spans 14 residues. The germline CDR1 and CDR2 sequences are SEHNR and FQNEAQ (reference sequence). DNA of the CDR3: TGTGCCAGCAGCTTAGCAGGGAGCTCCTACGAGCAGTACGTC. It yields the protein CASSLAGSSYEQYV.

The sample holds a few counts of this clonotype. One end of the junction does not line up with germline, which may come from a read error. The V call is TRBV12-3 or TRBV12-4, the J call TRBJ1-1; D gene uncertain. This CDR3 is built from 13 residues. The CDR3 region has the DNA TGTGCCGGCAGTTTGTCCTTGAACACTGAAGCTTTCTTT. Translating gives CAGSLSLNTEAFF.

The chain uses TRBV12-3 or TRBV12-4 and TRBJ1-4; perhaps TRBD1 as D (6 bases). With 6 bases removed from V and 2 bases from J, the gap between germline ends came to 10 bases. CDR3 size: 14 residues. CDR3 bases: TGTGCCAGCAGACGACAGGTTACTAATGAAAAACTGTTTTTT. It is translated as CASRRQVTNEKLFF.

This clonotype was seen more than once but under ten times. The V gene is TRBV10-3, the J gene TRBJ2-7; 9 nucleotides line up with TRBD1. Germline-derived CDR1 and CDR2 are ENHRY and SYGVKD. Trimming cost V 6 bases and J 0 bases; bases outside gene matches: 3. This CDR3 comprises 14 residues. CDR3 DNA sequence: TGTGCCATCAGGGGGACAGGGATCTCCTACGAGCAGTACTTC. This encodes CAIRGTGISYEQYF.

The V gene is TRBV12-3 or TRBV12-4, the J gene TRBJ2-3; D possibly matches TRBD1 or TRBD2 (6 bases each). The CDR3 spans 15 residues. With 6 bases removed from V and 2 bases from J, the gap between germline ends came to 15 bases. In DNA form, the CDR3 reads TGTGCCAGCAGCCGGGGGCAGGGTTACACAGATACGCAGTATTTT. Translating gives CASSRGQGYTDTQYF.

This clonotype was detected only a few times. The chain's CDR3 is CASSPGKGGVNTEAFF. Here the CDR3 DNA reads TGTGCCAGCAGCCCAGGGAAGGGGGGGGTGAACACTGAAGCTTTCTTT. The J gene is TRBJ1-1, the V gene TRBV12-3 or TRBV12-4; D possibly corresponds to TRBD1 (6 bases). The CDR3 sequence is 16 residues long. The V and J ends lost 6 bases and 0 bases respectively, with 17 bases between them.

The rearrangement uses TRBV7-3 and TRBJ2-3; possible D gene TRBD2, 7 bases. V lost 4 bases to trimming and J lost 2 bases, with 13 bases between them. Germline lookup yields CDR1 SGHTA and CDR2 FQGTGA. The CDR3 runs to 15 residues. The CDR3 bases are TGTGCCAGCAGCTGGGGGGGACACTTCACAGATACGCAGTATTTT. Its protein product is CASSWGGHFTDTQYF.

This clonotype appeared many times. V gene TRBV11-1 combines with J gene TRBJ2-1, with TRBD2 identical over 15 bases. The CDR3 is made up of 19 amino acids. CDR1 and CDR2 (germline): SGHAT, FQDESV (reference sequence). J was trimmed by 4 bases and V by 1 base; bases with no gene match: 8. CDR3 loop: CASSLVYGTSGGKYNEQFF. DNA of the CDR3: TGTGCCAGCAGCTTAGTTTATGGGACTAGCGGGGGGAAATACAATGAGCAGTTCTTC.

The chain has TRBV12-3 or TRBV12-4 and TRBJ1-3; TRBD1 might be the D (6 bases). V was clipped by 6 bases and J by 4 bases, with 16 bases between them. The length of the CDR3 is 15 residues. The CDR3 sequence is CASSPLGGLGNTIYF. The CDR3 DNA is TGTGCCAGCAGCCCCTTGGGGGGGCTCGGAAACACCATATATTTT.

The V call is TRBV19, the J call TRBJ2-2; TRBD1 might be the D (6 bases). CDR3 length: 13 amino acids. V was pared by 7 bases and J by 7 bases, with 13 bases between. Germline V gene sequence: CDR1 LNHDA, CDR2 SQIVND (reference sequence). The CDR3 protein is CASTLRGYGELFF. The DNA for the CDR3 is TGTGCCAGTACCCTAAGGGGGTACGGGGAGCTGTTTTTT.

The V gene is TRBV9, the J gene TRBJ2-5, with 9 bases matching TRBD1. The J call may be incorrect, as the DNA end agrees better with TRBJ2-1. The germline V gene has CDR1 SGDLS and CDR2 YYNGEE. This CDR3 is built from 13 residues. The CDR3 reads CASSVLTGGEQFF. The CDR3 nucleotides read TGTGCCAGCAGCGTACTGACAGGGGGTGAGCAGTTCTTC.

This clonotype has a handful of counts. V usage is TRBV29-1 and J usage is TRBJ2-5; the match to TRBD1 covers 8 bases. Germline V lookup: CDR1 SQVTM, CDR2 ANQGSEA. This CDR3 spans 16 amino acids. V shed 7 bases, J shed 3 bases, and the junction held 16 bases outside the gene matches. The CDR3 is CSASRRPGTGEETQYF. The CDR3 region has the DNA TGCAGCGCGTCCCGCCGCCCCGGGACAGGAGAAGAGACCCAGTACTTC.

The CDR3 DNA reads as TGTGCCAGCAGCCTTGACCTCTACACTGAAGCTTTCTTT. Residues: CASSLDLYTEAFF. V is TRBV5-5 and J is TRBJ1-1, with D unresolved. V dropped 4 bases and J dropped 3 bases, with 10 bases sitting between them. Germline CDR1 and CDR2: SGHKS and YYEKEE (reference sequence). The CDR3 is 13 amino acids.

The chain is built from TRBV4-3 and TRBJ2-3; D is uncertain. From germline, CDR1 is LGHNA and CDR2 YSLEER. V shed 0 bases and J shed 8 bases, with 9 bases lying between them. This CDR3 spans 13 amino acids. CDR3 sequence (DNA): TGCGCCAGCAGCCAAGAAACCCGCGTTACGCAGTATTTT. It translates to CASSQETRVTQYF.

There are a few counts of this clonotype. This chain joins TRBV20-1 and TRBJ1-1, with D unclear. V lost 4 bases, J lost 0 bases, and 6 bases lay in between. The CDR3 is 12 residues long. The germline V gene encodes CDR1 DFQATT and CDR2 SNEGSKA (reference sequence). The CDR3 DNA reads TGCAGTGCTATCCCGGTGAACACTGAAGCTTTCTTT. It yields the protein CSAIPVNTEAFF.

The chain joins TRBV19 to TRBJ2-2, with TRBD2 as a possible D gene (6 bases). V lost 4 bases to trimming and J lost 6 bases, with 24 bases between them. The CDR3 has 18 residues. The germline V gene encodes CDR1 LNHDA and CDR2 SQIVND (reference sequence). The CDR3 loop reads CASSSLSVGGDGAGELFF. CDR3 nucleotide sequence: TGTGCCAGTAGTAGCCTAAGTGTCGGAGGGGACGGGGCCGGGGAGCTGTTTTTT.

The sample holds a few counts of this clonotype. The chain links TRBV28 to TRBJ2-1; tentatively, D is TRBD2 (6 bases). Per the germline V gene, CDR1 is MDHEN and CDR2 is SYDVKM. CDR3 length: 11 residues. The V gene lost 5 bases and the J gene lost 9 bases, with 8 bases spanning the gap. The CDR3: CASSLATEQFF. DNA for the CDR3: TGTGCCAGCAGTCTAGCGACTGAGCAGTTCTTC.

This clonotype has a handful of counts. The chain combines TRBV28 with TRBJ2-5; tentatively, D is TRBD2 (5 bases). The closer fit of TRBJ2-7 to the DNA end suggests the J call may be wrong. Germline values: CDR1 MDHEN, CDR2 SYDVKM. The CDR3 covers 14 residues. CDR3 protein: CASSSRRGSYEQYF. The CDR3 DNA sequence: TGTGCCAGCAGTTCCCGTCGGGGCTCCTACGAGCAGTACTTC.